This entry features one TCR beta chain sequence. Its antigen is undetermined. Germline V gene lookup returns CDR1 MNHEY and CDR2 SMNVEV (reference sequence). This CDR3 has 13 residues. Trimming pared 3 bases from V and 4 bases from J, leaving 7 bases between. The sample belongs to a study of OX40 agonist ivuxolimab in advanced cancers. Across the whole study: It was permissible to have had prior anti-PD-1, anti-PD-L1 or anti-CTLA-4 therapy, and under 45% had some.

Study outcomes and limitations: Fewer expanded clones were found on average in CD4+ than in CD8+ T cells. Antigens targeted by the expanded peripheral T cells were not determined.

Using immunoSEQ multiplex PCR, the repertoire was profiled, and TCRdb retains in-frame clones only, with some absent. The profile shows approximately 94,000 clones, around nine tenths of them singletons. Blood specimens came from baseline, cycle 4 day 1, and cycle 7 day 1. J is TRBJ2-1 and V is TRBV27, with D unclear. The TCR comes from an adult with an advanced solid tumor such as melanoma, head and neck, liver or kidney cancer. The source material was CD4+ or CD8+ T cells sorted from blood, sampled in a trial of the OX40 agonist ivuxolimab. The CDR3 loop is CASSLSRYNEQFF. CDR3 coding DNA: TGTGCCAGCAGTTTGTCCAGATACAATGAGCAGTTCTTC.